This TCR beta chain is from a study of T-cell memory formation after mild COVID-19. The study's findings and limits: While clones contracting from day 15 to 85 were balanced between CD4 and CD8, later expanders leaned CD4+.

Germline CDR1 is MGHRA and CDR2 is YSYEKL. Trimming removed 1 base from V and 0 bases from J, with 9 bases in between. The CDR3 spans 15 residues. Concerning this clonotype itself: Its antigen is not known.

Each CDR3 protein gets one entry after TCRdb re-called the 5' RACE reads with MiXCR. The data show about 340,000 distinct CDR3 sequences, more than 15% seen once. Sequences were obtained from PBMCs or a T cell subset sorted from them (not recorded which). The V gene is TRBV4-1, the J gene TRBJ1-2; D call uncertain. The sequence derives from a man younger than 30 who had mild COVID-19 (a few samples of this study predate the infection). Cell type and time point are not known. For the CDR3, the DNA is TGCGCCAGCAGCCAAGGGGCCCGATCTAACTATGGCTACACCTTC. Its translation is CASSQGARSNYGYTF.